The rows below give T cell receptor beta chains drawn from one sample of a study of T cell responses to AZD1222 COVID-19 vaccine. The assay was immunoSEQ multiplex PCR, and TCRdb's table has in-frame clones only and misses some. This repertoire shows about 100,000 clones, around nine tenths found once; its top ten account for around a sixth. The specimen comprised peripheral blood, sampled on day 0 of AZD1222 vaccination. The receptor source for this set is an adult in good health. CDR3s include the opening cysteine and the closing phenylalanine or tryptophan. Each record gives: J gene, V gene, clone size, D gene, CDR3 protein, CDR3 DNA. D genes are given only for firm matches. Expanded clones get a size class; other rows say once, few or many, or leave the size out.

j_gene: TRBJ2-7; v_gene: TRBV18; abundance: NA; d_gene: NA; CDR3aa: CATSTVTSSNEQYF; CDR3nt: TGTGCCACCTCGACAGTTACAAGTTCCAACGAGCAGTACTTC
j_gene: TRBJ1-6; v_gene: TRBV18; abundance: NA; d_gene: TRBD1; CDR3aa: CASSPSGTGINSPLHF; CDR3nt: TGTGCCAGCTCACCCTCCGGGACAGGGATCAATTCACCCCTCCACTTT
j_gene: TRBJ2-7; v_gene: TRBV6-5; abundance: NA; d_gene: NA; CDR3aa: CASSYSNYEQYF; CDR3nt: TGTGCCAGCAGTTATTCCAACTACGAGCAGTACTTC
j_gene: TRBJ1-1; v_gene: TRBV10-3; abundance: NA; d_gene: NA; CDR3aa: CAQKAEGGNTEAFF; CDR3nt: TGTGCCCAAAAAGCGGAGGGCGGGAACACTGAAGCTTTCTTT
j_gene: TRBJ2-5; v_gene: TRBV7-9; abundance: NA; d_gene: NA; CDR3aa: CASSPREYLAGETQYF; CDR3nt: TGTGCCAGCAGCCCCAGGGAATACTTGGCCGGGGAGACCCAGTACTTC
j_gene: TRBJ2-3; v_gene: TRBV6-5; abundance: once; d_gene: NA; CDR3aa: CASATGRLGNTQYF; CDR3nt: TGTGCCAGCGCGACGGGGAGGTTGGGGAATACGCAGTATTTT
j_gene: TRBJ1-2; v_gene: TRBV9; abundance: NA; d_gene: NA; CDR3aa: CASSSPGGSMHGYTF; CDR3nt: TGTGCCAGCAGCTCCCCCGGGGGGAGTATGCATGGCTACACCTTC
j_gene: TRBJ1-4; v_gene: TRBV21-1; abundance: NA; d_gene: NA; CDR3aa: CASSREWLGTVDEKLFF; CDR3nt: TGTGCCAGCAGCCGTGAGTGGTTAGGGACGGTGGATGAAAAACTGTTTTTT
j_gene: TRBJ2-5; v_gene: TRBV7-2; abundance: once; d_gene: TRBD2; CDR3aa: CASSFRLAGGQETQYF; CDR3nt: TGTGCCAGCAGCTTCCGACTAGCGGGAGGCCAAGAGACCCAGTACTTC
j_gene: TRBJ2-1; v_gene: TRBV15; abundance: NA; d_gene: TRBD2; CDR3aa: CATSRDASGGYDEQFF; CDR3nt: TGTGCCACCAGCAGAGATGCTAGCGGGGGTTATGATGAGCAGTTCTTC
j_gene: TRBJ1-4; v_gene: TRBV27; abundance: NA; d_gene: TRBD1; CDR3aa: CASSRRRDRGHEKLFF; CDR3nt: TGTGCCAGCAGTCGCCGCCGGGACAGGGGGCATGAAAAACTGTTTTTT
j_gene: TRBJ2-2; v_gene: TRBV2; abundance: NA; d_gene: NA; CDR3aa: CASSEFAVPTGELFF; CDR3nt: TGTGCCAGCAGTGAGTTCGCGGTACCCACCGGGGAGCTGTTTTTT
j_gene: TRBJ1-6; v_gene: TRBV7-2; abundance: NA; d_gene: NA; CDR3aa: CASSLAGGPRTSPLHF; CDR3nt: TGTGCCAGCAGCTTAGCTGGGGGACCAAGGACCTCACCCCTCCACTTT
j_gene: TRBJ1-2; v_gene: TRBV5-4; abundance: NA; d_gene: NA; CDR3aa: CASSLGGVEGGYTF; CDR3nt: TGTGCCAGCAGCTTGGGAGGGGTCGAGGGTGGCTACACCTTC
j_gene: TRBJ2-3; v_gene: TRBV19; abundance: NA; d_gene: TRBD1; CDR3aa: CASSDPGQKTDTQYF; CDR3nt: TGTGCCAGTAGTGATCCGGGACAGAAGACAGATACGCAGTATTTT
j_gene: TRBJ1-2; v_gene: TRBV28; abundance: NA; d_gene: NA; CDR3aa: CASSSWGADGYTF; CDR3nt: TGTGCCAGCAGTTCGTGGGGGGCAGATGGCTACACCTTC
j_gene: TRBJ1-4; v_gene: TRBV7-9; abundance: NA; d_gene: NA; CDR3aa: CASSFEKVEGNEKLFF; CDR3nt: TGTGCCAGCAGCTTCGAAAAGGTGGAGGGTAATGAAAAACTGTTTTTT
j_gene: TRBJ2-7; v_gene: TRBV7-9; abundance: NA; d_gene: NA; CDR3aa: CASSLDIRYEQYF; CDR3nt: TGTGCCAGCAGCTTAGACATCCGATACGAGCAGTACTTC
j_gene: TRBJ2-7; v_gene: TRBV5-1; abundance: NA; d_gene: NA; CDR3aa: CASSRGEAGEQYF; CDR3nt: TGCGCCAGCAGCAGGGGGGAGGCGGGAGAGCAGTACTTC
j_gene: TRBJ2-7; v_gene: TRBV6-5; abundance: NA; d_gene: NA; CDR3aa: CASRQKEGSYEQYF; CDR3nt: TGTGCCAGCAGGCAGAAGGAGGGTTCCTACGAGCAGTACTTC
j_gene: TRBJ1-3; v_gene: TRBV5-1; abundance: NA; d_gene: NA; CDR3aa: CASSLGSPYSGNTIYF; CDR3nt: TGCGCCAGCAGCTTAGGATCCCCTTACTCTGGAAACACCATATATTTT
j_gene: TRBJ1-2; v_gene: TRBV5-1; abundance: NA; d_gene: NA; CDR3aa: CASSSTQANYGYTF; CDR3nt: TGCGCCAGCAGCTCAACACAGGCTAACTATGGCTACACCTTC
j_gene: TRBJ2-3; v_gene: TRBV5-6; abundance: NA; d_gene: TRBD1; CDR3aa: CASSLGDRSDTQYF; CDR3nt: TGTGCCAGCAGCTTGGGGGACAGGTCAGATACGCAGTATTTT
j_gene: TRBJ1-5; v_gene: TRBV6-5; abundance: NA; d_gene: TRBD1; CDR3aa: CASRLDRGSNQPQHF; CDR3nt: TGTGCCAGCAGACTCGACAGGGGGAGTAATCAGCCCCAGCATTTT
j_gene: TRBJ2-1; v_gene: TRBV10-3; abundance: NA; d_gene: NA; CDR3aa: CAISELLGHWFF; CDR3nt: TGTGCCATCAGTGAGTTGCTAGGACATTGGTTCTTC
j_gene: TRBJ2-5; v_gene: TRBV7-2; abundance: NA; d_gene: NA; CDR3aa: CASTAGETQYF; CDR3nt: TGTGCCAGCACCGCAGGGGAGACCCAGTACTTC
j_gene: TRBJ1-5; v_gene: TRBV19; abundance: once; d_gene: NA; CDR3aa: CASTIRGYQPQHF; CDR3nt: TGTGCCAGTACCATCAGGGGTTATCAGCCCCAGCATTTT
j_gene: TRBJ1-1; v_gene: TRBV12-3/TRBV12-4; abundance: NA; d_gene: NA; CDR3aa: CASSLKGGLEAFF; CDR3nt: TGTGCCAGCAGTTTAAAGGGGGGCCTCGAAGCTTTCTTT
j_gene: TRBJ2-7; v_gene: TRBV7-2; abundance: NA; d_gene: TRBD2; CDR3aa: CASSLGAGVLEQYF; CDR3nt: TGTGCCAGCAGCTTAGGTGCGGGGGTTCTCGAGCAGTACTTC
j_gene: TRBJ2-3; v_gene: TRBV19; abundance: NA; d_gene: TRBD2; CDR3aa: CASKSAGGITDTQYF; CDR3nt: TGTGCCAGTAAATCAGCGGGAGGAATAACAGATACGCAGTATTTT
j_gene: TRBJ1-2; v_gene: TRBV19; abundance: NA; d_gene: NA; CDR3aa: CASSPGDLPYGYTF; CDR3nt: TGTGCCAGTAGTCCAGGGGACTTACCCTATGGCTACACCTTC
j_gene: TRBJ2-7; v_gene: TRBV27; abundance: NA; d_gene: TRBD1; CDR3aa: CASRPGQGTHYEQYF; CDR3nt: TGTGCCAGCAGGCCGGGACAGGGTACTCACTACGAGCAGTACTTC
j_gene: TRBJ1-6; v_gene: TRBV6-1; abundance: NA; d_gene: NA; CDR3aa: CASSEQGSQNSPLHF; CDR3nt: TGTGCCAGCAGTGAGCAGGGTTCCCAAAATTCACCCCTCCACTTT
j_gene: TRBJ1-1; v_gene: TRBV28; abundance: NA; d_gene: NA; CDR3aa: CASSVPGGTEAFF; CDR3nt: TGTGCCAGCAGTGTTCCTGGGGGCACTGAAGCTTTCTTT
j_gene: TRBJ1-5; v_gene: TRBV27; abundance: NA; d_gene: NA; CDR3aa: CASSNRVEGQPQHF; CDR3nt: TGTGCCAGCAGTAACAGGGTTGAGGGGCAGCCCCAGCATTTT
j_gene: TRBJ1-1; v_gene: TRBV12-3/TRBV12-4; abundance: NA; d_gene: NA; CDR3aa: CASSLKDTEAFF; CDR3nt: TGTGCCAGCAGTCTCAAGGACACTGAAGCTTTCTTT
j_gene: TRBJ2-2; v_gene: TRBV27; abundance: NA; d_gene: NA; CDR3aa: CASSFAVGELFF; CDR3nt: TGTGCCAGCAGTTTTGCGGTCGGGGAGCTGTTTTTT
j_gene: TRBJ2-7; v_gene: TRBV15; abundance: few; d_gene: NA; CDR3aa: CATSSGDSSYEQYF; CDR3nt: TGTGCCACCAGCAGTGGGGACTCCTCCTACGAGCAGTACTTC
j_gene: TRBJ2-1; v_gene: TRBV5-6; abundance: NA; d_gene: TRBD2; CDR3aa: CASSLAGRESYNEQFF; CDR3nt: TGTGCCAGCAGCTTGGCCGGGCGGGAGTCCTACAATGAGCAGTTCTTC
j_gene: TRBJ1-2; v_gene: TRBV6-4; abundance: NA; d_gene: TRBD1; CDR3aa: CASSAGTGDIYGYTF; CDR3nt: TGTGCCAGCAGTGCCGGGACAGGGGATATCTATGGCTACACCTTC
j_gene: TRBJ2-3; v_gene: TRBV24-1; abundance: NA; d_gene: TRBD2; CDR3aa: CATSGGGSGGTDTQYF; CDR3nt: TGTGCCACCAGTGGGGGCGGGAGTGGTGGCACAGATACGCAGTATTTT
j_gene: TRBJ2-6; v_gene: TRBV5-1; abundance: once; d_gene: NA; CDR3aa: CASSLTSFSGANVLTF; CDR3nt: TGCGCCAGCAGCTTGACCAGCTTCTCTGGGGCCAACGTCCTGACTTTC
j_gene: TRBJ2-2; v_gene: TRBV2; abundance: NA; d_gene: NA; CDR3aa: CASKPSEYTGELFF; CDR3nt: TGTGCCAGCAAGCCTAGCGAGTACACCGGGGAGCTGTTTTTT
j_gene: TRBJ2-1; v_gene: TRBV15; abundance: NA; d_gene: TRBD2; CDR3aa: CATSRDSFRAGGYNEQFF; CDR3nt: TGTGCCACCAGCAGAGACTCTTTTCGGGCGGGGGGCTACAATGAGCAGTTCTTC
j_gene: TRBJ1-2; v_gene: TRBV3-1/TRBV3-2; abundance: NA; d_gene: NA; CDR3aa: CASSQTIQSRYGYTF; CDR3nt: TGTGCCAGCAGCCAAACGATCCAATCGAGGTATGGCTACACCTTC
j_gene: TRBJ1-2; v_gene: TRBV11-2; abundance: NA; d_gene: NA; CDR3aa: CASSFSYGVSEGYTF; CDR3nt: TGTGCCAGCAGCTTCAGTTATGGGGTTTCGGAGGGCTACACCTTC
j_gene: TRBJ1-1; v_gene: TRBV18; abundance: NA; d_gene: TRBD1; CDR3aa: CASSQGQMNTEAFF; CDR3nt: TGTGCCAGCTCACAGGGACAGATGAACACTGAAGCTTTCTTT
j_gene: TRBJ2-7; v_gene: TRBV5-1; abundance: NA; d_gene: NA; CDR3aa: CASSLADPSSHEQYF; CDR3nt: TGCGCCAGCAGCTTGGCCGATCCTAGCTCCCACGAGCAGTACTTC
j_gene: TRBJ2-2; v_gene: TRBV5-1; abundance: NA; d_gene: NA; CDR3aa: CASSHGEDTGELFF; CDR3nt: TGCGCCAGCAGCCACGGAGAGGACACCGGGGAGCTGTTTTTT
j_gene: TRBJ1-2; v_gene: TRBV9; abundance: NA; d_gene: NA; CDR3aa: CASSVGDPGGGYTF; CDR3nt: TGTGCCAGCAGCGTAGGGGACCCGGGCGGGGGCTACACCTTC
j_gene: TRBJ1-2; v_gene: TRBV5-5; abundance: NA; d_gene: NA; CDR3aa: CASSQGNNYGYTF; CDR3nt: TGTGCCAGCAGCCAGGGAAATAACTATGGCTACACCTTC
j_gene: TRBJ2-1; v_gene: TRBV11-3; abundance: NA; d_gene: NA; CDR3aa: CASTQDFYNEQFF; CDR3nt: TGTGCCAGTACCCAGGACTTTTACAATGAGCAGTTCTTC
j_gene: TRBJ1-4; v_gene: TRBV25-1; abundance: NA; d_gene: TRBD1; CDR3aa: CASSDTGGAEEKLFF; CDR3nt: TGTGCCAGCAGTGATACAGGGGGCGCGGAGGAAAAACTGTTTTTT
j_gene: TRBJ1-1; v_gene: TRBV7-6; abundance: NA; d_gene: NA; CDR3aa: CASSLGGPGTEAFF; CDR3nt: TGTGCCAGCAGCTTAGGGGGGCCCGGGACTGAAGCTTTCTTT
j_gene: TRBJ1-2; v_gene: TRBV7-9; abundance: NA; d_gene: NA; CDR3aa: CASSLVTQGNYGYTF; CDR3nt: TGTGCCAGCAGCTTAGTTACGCAGGGGAACTATGGCTACACCTTC
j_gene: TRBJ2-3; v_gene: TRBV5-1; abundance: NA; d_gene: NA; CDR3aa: CASPKRATDTQYF; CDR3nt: TGCGCCAGCCCTAAAAGGGCCACAGATACGCAGTATTTT
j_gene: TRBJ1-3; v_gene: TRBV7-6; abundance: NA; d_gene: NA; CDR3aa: CASSLGGSGNTIYF; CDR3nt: TGTGCCAGCAGCTTAGGGGGGTCTGGAAACACCATATATTTT
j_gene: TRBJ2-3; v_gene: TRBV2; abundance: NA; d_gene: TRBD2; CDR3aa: CASLTSGGRLDTQYF; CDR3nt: TGTGCCAGCCTGACTAGCGGGGGCCGCCTAGATACGCAGTATTTT
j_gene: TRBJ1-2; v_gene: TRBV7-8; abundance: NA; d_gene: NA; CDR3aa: CASSLAPGPYGYTF; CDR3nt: TGTGCCAGCAGCTTAGCGCCAGGACCCTATGGCTACACCTTC
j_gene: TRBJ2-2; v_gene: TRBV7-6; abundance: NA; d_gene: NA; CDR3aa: CASSLVAGVTGELFF; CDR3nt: TGTGCCAGCAGCTTAGTAGCAGGAGTCACCGGGGAGCTGTTTTTT